A single sample is the source of the 19 T cell receptor beta chains below, sequenced in a study of T-cell reconstitution after alpha-beta-depleted transplantation in children. Preparing the TCRbeta library involved the use of unique molecular identifiers. TCRdb processed the PCR reads anew with MiXCR; each CDR3 protein has one entry. The sample carries more than 200,000 distinct CDR3 sequences, about 25% recorded once. Sequences were derived from PBMCs, sampled before TCRalphabeta/CD19-depleted stem cell transplant. Receptors originate from a girl aged 2 to 10 with Fanconi anemia, due to receive a stem cell transplant.

The chain links TRBV6-2 or TRBV6-3 to TRBJ2-1; 9 nucleotides match TRBD1. Germline CDR1 and CDR2: MNHEY and SVGEGT. This CDR3 comprises 15 residues. V shed 1 base, J shed 6 bases, and the junction held 4 bases outside the gene matches. CDR3: CASSYYWDRANEQFF. For the CDR3, the DNA is TGTGCCAGCAGTTACTATTGGGACAGGGCCAATGAGCAGTTCTTC.

This clonotype was recorded at least ten times. The chain is built from TRBV6-5 and TRBJ2-3, with no clear D. Looked up from germline, CDR1 is MNHEY and CDR2 is SVGAGI. The V and J ends lost 0 bases and 6 bases respectively, with 7 bases between them. This CDR3 has 13 residues. The CDR3 is CASSYSGYDTQYF. CDR3 DNA sequence: TGTGCCAGCAGTTACTCGGGATACGATACGCAGTATTTT.

This clonotype has a handful of counts. An end of the junction differs from the germline gene, which may be a read error. The chain links TRBV6-5 to TRBJ2-1; TRBD1 aligns across 8 bases. CDR1 MNHEY and CDR2 SVGAGI come from the germline V gene. This CDR3 comprises 15 residues. The CDR3 reads CASSSWTGPNNEQFF. The CDR3 DNA is TGTGCCAGCAGTTCGTGGACAGGGCCAAACAACGAGCAGTTCTTC.

At least ten counts were recorded for this clonotype. The chain recombines TRBV27 with TRBJ1-2; tentatively, D is TRBD1 (5 bases). Germline-derived CDR1 and CDR2 are MNHEY and SMNVEV (reference sequence). V gave up 6 bases and J gave up 8 bases, with 16 bases separating them. The CDR3 covers 13 residues. CDR3 region: CASSPQGSTGYTF. CDR3 coding DNA: TGTGCCAGCAGCCCGCAGGGATCTACGGGCTACACCTTC.

This rearrangement joins TRBV29-1 to TRBJ2-7; 8 bases match TRBD1. V lost 6 bases to trimming and J lost 5 bases; unmatched junction nucleotides: 6. In germline, CDR1 is SQVTM, CDR2 ANQGSEA. This CDR3 is 12 amino acids long. The CDR3 loop reads CSVVRGRDEQYF. The CDR3 nucleotides read TGCAGCGTGGTCAGGGGGCGCGACGAGCAGTACTTC.

This clonotype was seen at least ten times. This rearrangement joins TRBV20-1 to TRBJ2-1; TRBD2 aligns across 10 bases. CDR1 DFQATT and CDR2 SNEGSKA come from the germline V gene (reference sequence). Trimming took 7 bases from V and 0 from J; bases not matched to a gene: 3. The CDR3 is made up of 14 amino acids. The CDR3 loop reads CSGPSGSSYNEQFF. The CDR3 coding sequence is TGCAGTGGCCCTAGCGGGAGCTCCTACAATGAGCAGTTCTTC.

This clonotype was detected only once. With a much larger clone just one base away, this may be a read error. The V gene is TRBV21-1, the J gene TRBJ2-3; the tabulated D call, TRBD2, remains unverified against the DNA. TRBV21-1 constitutes a pseudogene. The CDR3 has 17 amino acids. In nucleotides, the CDR3 is TGTGCCAGCATTTCCTCGGGACTAGCGGAAGGCACAGATACGCAGTATTTT. Its protein is CASISSGLAEGTDTQYF.

This clonotype has at least ten counts. The V gene is TRBV6-5, the J gene TRBJ1-1; 7 positions agree with TRBD1. The junction had 6 bases not matched to a gene; V was cut back by 7 bases and J by 4 bases. In germline, CDR1 is MNHEY, CDR2 SVGAGI. CDR3 length: 13 residues. The CDR3 bases are TGTGCCAGCAAGGAGTACAGGGGCACTGAAGCTTTCTTT. The encoded protein is CASKEYRGTEAFF.

V usage is TRBV27 and J usage is TRBJ2-5; D possibly matches TRBD1 or TRBD2 (5 bases each). This CDR3 is built from 12 residues. Germline CDR1 and CDR2: MNHEY and SMNVEV (reference sequence). Trimming removed 4 bases from V and 5 bases from J, with 8 bases in between. CDR3 amino acids: CASSSGSETQYF. For the CDR3, the DNA is TGTGCCAGCAGTTCAGGGAGTGAGACCCAGTACTTC.

V gene TRBV7-3 combines with J gene TRBJ2-3; D unclear. Germline CDR1 and CDR2: SGHTA and FQGTGA. V lost 5 bases to trimming and J lost 2 bases, with 11 bases between them. This CDR3 is built from 14 residues. The CDR3 DNA reads as TGTGCCAGCAGCAATGACGCTACCACAGATACGCAGTATTTT. It codes for CASSNDATTDTQYF.

This clonotype was recorded at least ten times. This rearrangement joins TRBV29-1 to TRBJ1-6, with 9 positions matching TRBD1. This CDR3 region has 13 residues. V gave up 6 bases and J gave up 9 bases; unmatched junction bases: 6. The germline CDR1 and CDR2 sequences are SQVTM and ANQGSEA. This CDR3 reads CSVRDREFSPLHF. The CDR3, as DNA: TGCAGCGTCCGGGACAGGGAGTTTTCACCCCTCCACTTT. The complete variable domain, with remaining parts taken from reference TRBV29-1 and TRBJ1-6, reads SAVISQKPSRDICQRGTSLTIQCQVDSQVTMMFWYRQQPGQSLTLIATANQGSEATYESGFVIDKFPISRPNLTFSTLTVSNMSPEDSSIYLCSVRDREFSPLHFGNGTRLTVT.

At least ten counts were recorded for this clonotype. The gene calls are TRBV12-3 or TRBV12-4 and TRBJ1-1; 9 bases fit TRBD1. This CDR3 is built from 15 residues. V gave up 0 bases and J gave up 1 base; unmatched junction bases: 0. CDR3 DNA sequence: TGTGCCAGCAGTTTAGCGGGACAGGGGAACACTGAAGCTTTCTTT. It specifies CASSLAGQGNTEAFF.

This clonotype was counted at least ten times. V is TRBV5-1 and J is TRBJ2-1; 9 positions match TRBD2. The V segment lost 4 bases and the J segment 5 bases; nucleotides outside the gene matches: 4. The CDR3 is 14 amino acids. Germline loops: CDR1 SGHRS, CDR2 YFSETQ. The CDR3 region has the DNA TGCGCCAGCAGCGTAGCGGGAGTGGACAATGAGCAGTTCTTC. This codes for CASSVAGVDNEQFF.

This clonotype was seen at least ten times. This chain connects TRBV12-3 or TRBV12-4 to TRBJ2-1, with D unclear. This CDR3 is 11 amino acids long. Trimming stripped 8 bases from V and 2 bases from J, with 4 bases between. The CDR3 bases are TGTGCCAGCGAGGCCTACAATGAGCAGTTCTTC. This gives the protein CASEAYNEQFF.

This clonotype was counted at least ten times. The rearrangement joins TRBV7-9 to TRBJ2-1, with D possibly being TRBD1 or TRBD2 (5 bases each). With 3 bases removed from V and 8 bases from J, the gap between germline ends came to 17 bases. Germline values: CDR1 SEHNR, CDR2 FQNEAQ (reference sequence). The CDR3 extends over 15 amino acids. CDR3 region: CASSFLRVRDDEQFF. The CDR3 bases are TGTGCCAGCAGCTTTTTGAGGGTAAGGGACGATGAGCAGTTCTTC.

This clonotype was seen repeatedly, ten times or more. The chain joins TRBV7-2 to TRBJ2-3; TRBD1 aligns across 9 bases. The CDR3 has 15 residues. With V trimmed by 5 bases and J by 6 bases, 9 bases remained unmatched. Germline V gene sequence: CDR1 SGHTA, CDR2 FQGNSA. The DNA of the CDR3 is TGTGCCAGCAGCGGCCGGGACAGGGTTCAGGATACGCAGTATTTT. Residues: CASSGRDRVQDTQYF.

This clonotype came up many times. The rearrangement joins TRBV27 to TRBJ2-2, with 10 bases matching TRBD1. Germline trimming cut 3 bases from V and 4 bases from J; bases unmatched to any gene: 8. CDR1 and CDR2 from the germline V gene are MNHEY and SMNVEV (reference sequence). This CDR3 comprises 17 residues. CDR3 sequence: CASSFLGRDRGTGELFF. The DNA for the CDR3 is TGTGCCAGCAGTTTTTTAGGCCGGGACAGGGGCACCGGGGAGCTGTTTTTT.

The V and J genes are TRBV11-2 and TRBJ2-3; D unresolved. CDR1 is SGHAT, CDR2 FQNNGV, per germline. The CDR3 contains 11 residues. Trimming pared 2 bases from V and 6 bases from J, leaving 3 bases between. The CDR3 DNA sequence: TGTGCCAGCAGCTTAATGGATACGCAGTATTTT. Translated, it gives CASSLMDTQYF.

This clonotype occurred many times. The chain carries TRBV29-1 and TRBJ1-1; no reliable D call. Per germline, CDR1 SQVTM and CDR2 ANQGSEA. The length of the CDR3 is 13 residues. V was trimmed by 4 bases and J by 4 bases, leaving 13 bases between them. CDR3 DNA: TGCAGCGTTGGTTCGGAGCCGTTCACTGAAGCTTTCTTT. As protein: CSVGSEPFTEAFF.